This TCR beta chain was found in a study of T cells of healthy individuals. CDR3 length: 15 amino acids. The germline CDR1 and CDR2 sequences are SGHDT and YYEEEE. V lost 5 bases, J lost 3 bases, and 8 bases stayed unmatched. This clonotype was observed many times. TCRdb passed the 5' RACE reads through MiXCR, listing each CDR3 protein once. This sample yields around 98,000 distinct CDR3 sequences, of which approximately 16% are seen a single time; about 6.2% belongs to the top ten. The TCR was taken from a human donor in good health. The V gene is TRBV5-6, the J gene TRBJ2-1; 7 nucleotides align to TRBD2. The DNA for the CDR3 is TGTGCCAGCAGATTTAGGAGGGACTACTACAATGAGCAGTTCTTC. Translation: CASRFRRDYYNEQFF.